The next 18 T cell receptor beta chains were all read from a single sample in a study of OX40 agonist ivuxolimab in advanced cancers. Repertoires were generated with immunoSEQ multiplex PCR, while TCRdb's copy carries only in-frame clones and drops some. The table shows just under 75,000 clones, with 90% to 95% occurring only once. Sample: CD4+ or CD8+ T cells sorted from blood, taken in a trial of the OX40 agonist ivuxolimab. Receptors were obtained from an adult with an advanced solid tumor such as melanoma, head and neck, liver or kidney cancer.

The chain carries TRBV7-9 and TRBJ2-1, with D possibly being TRBD1 (6 bases). V was cut by 0 bases and J by 6 bases, with 15 bases left in between. Germline V gene lookup returns CDR1 SEHNR and CDR2 FQNEAQ (reference sequence). The CDR3 sequence is 16 residues long. CDR3 nucleotide sequence: TGTGCCAGCAGCTTAGCCGGCAGGGGATCAGTCAATGAGCAGTTCTTC. Its translation: CASSLAGRGSVNEQFF.

The chain links TRBV18 to TRBJ1-2; D ambiguous. V was pared by 6 bases and J by 4 bases, with 6 bases between. This CDR3 contains 11 residues. The germline V gene encodes CDR1 KGHSH and CDR2 LQKENI. The CDR3 spells CASSTTYGYTF. CDR3 nucleotide sequence: TGTGCCAGCTCCACGACCTATGGCTACACCTTC. The complete variable domain, with remaining parts taken from reference TRBV18 and TRBJ1-2, reads NAGVMQNPRHLVRRRGQEARLRCSPMKGHSHVYWYRQLPEEGLKFMVYLQKENIIDESGMPKERFSAEFPKEGPSILRIQQVVRGDSAAYFCASSTTYGYTFGSGTRLTVV.

The V and J genes are TRBV7-2 and TRBJ1-2; TRBD1 might be the D (6 bases). The CDR3 is 18 residues long. V dropped 5 bases and J dropped 2 bases, with 24 bases sitting between them. Germline assignment: CDR1 SGHTA and CDR2 FQGNSA. The DNA for the CDR3 is TGTGCCAGCAGCCTCGGACAGCCGGGCGTAGGGTCAAACTATGGCTACACCTTC. This codes for CASSLGQPGVGSNYGYTF.

V usage is TRBV29-1 and J usage is TRBJ1-4; D is perhaps TRBD1 (6 bases). With 7 bases removed from V and 8 bases from J, the gap between germline ends came to 17 bases. CDR1 and CDR2 from the germline V gene are SQVTM and ANQGSEA. The CDR3 spans 13 residues. The CDR3 is CSARDIRIEKLFF. The CDR3 DNA sequence: TGCAGCGCCCGGGACATTAGGATCGAAAAACTGTTTTTT.

The chain carries TRBV18 and TRBJ1-1, with 8 bases aligning to TRBD1. V lost 0 bases to trimming and J lost 7 bases; unmatched junction nucleotides: 7. The CDR3 is 15 amino acids. In germline, CDR1 is KGHSH, CDR2 LQKENI. CDR3 region: CASSPPGTGEYEAFF. The DNA for the CDR3 is TGTGCCAGCTCACCACCCGGGACAGGTGAATATGAAGCTTTCTTT.

The chain has TRBV7-9 and TRBJ2-1, with D perhaps assigned TRBD1 or TRBD2 (5 bases each). The germline V and J ends were trimmed by 1 base and 2 bases, with 6 bases remaining between them. The CDR3 runs 14 residues. CDR1 is SEHNR and CDR2 is FQNEAQ in the germline V gene (reference sequence). The CDR3 sequence: CASSLGDAYNEQFF. Written as DNA, the CDR3 is TGTGCCAGCAGCTTAGGGGACGCCTACAATGAGCAGTTCTTC.

The chain links TRBV19 to TRBJ1-1; possibly TRBD1 for D (5 bases). This CDR3 region has 15 residues. V lost 4 bases, J lost 0 bases, and 12 bases lay in between. Germline V gene lookup returns CDR1 LNHDA and CDR2 SQIVND (reference sequence). The DNA of the CDR3 is TGTGCCAGTAGTAGGGGGGATACTATGAACACTGAAGCTTTCTTT. Translated: CASSRGDTMNTEAFF.

The rearrangement links TRBV6-1 to TRBJ1-1; no clear D. The CDR3 runs to 13 residues. The germline V gene has CDR1 MNHNS and CDR2 SASEGT. V was pared by 8 bases and J by 0 bases, with 10 bases between. Here the CDR3 DNA reads TGTGCCAGCTACCGACGGATGAACACTGAAGCTTTCTTT. The encoded protein is CASYRRMNTEAFF.

This clone occurred a few times. The rearrangement joins TRBV9 to TRBJ1-5; D call uncertain. CDR3 length: 14 amino acids. Trimming shortened V by 0 bases and J by 5 bases, and 9 bases separated the two germline ends. Germline V lookup: CDR1 SGDLS, CDR2 YYNGEE. This CDR3 is CASSVGVVDQPQHF. In DNA form, the CDR3 reads TGTGCCAGCAGCGTAGGGGTAGTCGATCAGCCCCAGCATTTT.

The chain employs TRBV18 and TRBJ2-3; D is undetermined. Trimming took off 0 bases at V and 4 bases at J, with 5 bases between the two ends. The CDR3 is 13 residues long. Germline CDR1 KGHSH, CDR2 LQKENI. Here the CDR3 reads CASSPPSADTQYF. The DNA for the CDR3 is TGTGCCAGCTCACCACCTTCTGCAGATACGCAGTATTTT.

This clone was detected only once. J is TRBJ1-6 and V is TRBV7-2; 7 nucleotides line up with TRBD1. This CDR3 spans 16 amino acids. Trimming took 3 bases from V and 9 from J; bases not matched to a gene: 11. Germline lookup yields CDR1 SGHTA and CDR2 FQGNSA. CDR3 in DNA: TGTGCCAGCAGCTTGCGGGAACAGGGGATGGGTTCACCCCTCCACTTT. Protein: CASSLREQGMGSPLHF.

The J gene is TRBJ2-5, the V gene TRBV30, with D perhaps TRBD2 (5 bases). This CDR3 has 15 residues. The germline gives CDR1 GTSNPN, CDR2 SVGIG (reference sequence). V lost 3 bases to trimming and J lost 2 bases, with 16 bases between them. The CDR3 is CAWRGLGLVQETQYF. CDR3 DNA: TGTGCCTGGAGGGGATTAGGACTGGTACAAGAGACCCAGTACTTC.

The rearrangement uses TRBV7-9 and TRBJ2-2, with 7 nucleotides matching TRBD2. The CDR3 has 16 amino acids. Germline CDR1 and CDR2: SEHNR and FQNEAQ (reference sequence). The V segment lost 4 bases and the J segment 1 base; nucleotides outside the gene matches: 6. CDR3 nucleotide sequence: TGTGCCAGCAGCTCCCCGGGCGGGAGGAACACCGGGGAGCTGTTTTTT. Its protein product is CASSSPGGRNTGELFF.

The chain uses TRBV5-1 and TRBJ2-7, with TRBD1 matching 7 bases. This CDR3 region has 15 residues. CDR1 and CDR2 from the germline V gene are SGHRS and YFSETQ. After removal of 4 bases from V and 1 base from J, the junction contained 8 bases not matched to a gene. The chain's CDR3 is CASSGGQILSYEQYF. The CDR3 region has the DNA TGCGCCAGCAGCGGGGGACAGATTTTATCCTACGAGCAGTACTTC. The full variable domain, its missing parts supplied by reference TRBV5-1 and TRBJ2-7, is KAGVTQTPRYLIKTRGQQVTLSCSPISGHRSVSWYQQTPGQGLQFLFEYFSETQRNKGNFPGRFSGRQFSNSRSEMNVSTLELGDSALYLCASSGGQILSYEQYFGPGTRLTVT.

V usage is TRBV5-1 and J usage is TRBJ1-1, with unresolved D. V shed 3 bases and J shed 4 bases, with 10 bases lying between them. The CDR3 consists of 13 residues. Germline CDR1 is SGHRS and CDR2 is YFSETQ. This CDR3 is CASSSGPVTEAFF. The CDR3 nucleotides read TGCGCCAGCAGCTCCGGACCGGTCACTGAAGCTTTCTTT.

The chain has TRBV5-4 and TRBJ1-6; D is possibly TRBD1 (6 bases). V lost 4 bases and J lost 1, with 15 bases in between. CDR1 and CDR2 (germline): SGHNT, YYREEE (reference sequence). The CDR3 runs 17 residues. The CDR3 sequence is CASSPMAGASYNSPLHF. For the CDR3, the DNA is TGTGCCAGCAGCCCAATGGCGGGGGCTTCCTATAATTCACCCCTCCACTTT.

This chain joins TRBV5-1 and TRBJ2-6; 10 bases are a match to TRBD2. CDR1 and CDR2 (germline): SGHRS, YFSETQ. Trimming removed 1 base from V and 0 bases from J; junction bases left unmatched: 1. The CDR3 covers 17 residues. The chain's CDR3 is CASSLTSGTSGANVLTF. CDR3 sequence (DNA): TGCGCCAGCAGCTTGACTAGCGGGACCTCTGGGGCCAACGTCCTGACTTTC.

The chain is built from TRBV5-4 and TRBJ2-1, with no clear D. V was shortened by 0 bases and J by 7 bases, with 8 bases between the two germline ends. There are 13 residues in the CDR3. The germline gives CDR1 SGHNT, CDR2 YYREEE (reference sequence). As DNA, the CDR3 is TGTGCCAGCAGCTTGGTCGGAGTGAATGAGCAGTTCTTC. Translated, it gives CASSLVGVNEQFF.